The 18 T cell receptor beta chains in this list originate from one sample, sequenced in a study of regulatory T cells in long-lasting Graves disease. Library construction for TCR beta used iRepertoire HTBI primers and Arm-PCR of CDR3 regions. Each CDR3 protein is one row after TCRdb ran MiXCR on the multiplex PCR reads. The repertoire holds some 350,000 distinct CDR3 sequences, with 15% to 20% as singletons. Noted time point: newly diagnosed GD, antithyroid drugs for less than 3 months. PBMC-derived RNA was used for the TCR library. These data were also reused for a study on T cells in Graves' hyperthyroidism and ophthalmopathy.

The sequenced sample was peripheral blood mononuclear cells (PBMCs), obtained at new diagnosis, from a patient treated with antithyroid drugs. These receptors all stem from a woman aged 18-29 years with Graves disease.

This clonotype has just a few counts. The rearrangement joins TRBV19 to TRBJ1-6; D is unclear. The germline CDR1 and CDR2 sequences are LNHDA and SQIVND (reference sequence). Trimming left V 3 bases short and J 0 bases short, with 6 bases between. CDR3 length equals 15 residues. For the CDR3, the DNA is TGTGCCAGTAGTATCAAGAGCTCCTATAATTCACCCCTCCACTTT. Translating it yields CASSIKSSYNSPLHF.

This clonotype was recorded many times. This chain uses TRBV7-2 with TRBJ2-1, with 8 bases aligning to TRBD2. J gave up 7 bases and V 1 base, and 6 bases lay outside the gene matches. The CDR3 contains 15 residues. Germline CDR1 and CDR2: SGHTA and FQGNSA. The CDR3 region is CASSLVAGGGNEQFF. The CDR3, as DNA: TGTGCCAGCAGCTTAGTGGCGGGGGGAGGGAATGAGCAGTTCTTC. Based on the CDR3 plus reference TRBV7-2 and TRBJ2-1, the full variable domain is GAGVSQSPSNKVTEKGKDVELRCDPISGHTALYWYRQSLGQGLEFLIYFQGNSAPDKSGLPSDRFSAERTGGSVSTLTIQRTQQEDSAVYLCASSLVAGGGNEQFFGPGTRLTVL.

This clonotype was observed at least ten times. This chain connects TRBV28 to TRBJ1-5, with 7 bases matching TRBD1. Germline V gives CDR1 MDHEN, CDR2 SYDVKM. The CDR3 is 13 amino acids. The V gene end was trimmed by 7 bases and the J gene end by 7 bases; junction bases not matched to a gene: 7. This CDR3 reads CASITGAGQPQHF. The CDR3 DNA sequence: TGTGCCAGCATCACAGGGGCTGGGCAGCCCCAGCATTTT.

This clonotype was counted ten times or more. The chain has TRBV12-3 or TRBV12-4 and TRBJ2-3; D remains unclear. CDR3 length: 14 amino acids. The V and J ends lost 3 bases and 2 bases respectively, with 9 bases between them. The CDR3 region has the DNA TGTGCCAGCAGTTTTGGCAGTAACACAGATACGCAGTATTTT. It specifies CASSFGSNTDTQYF.

The chain combines TRBV30 with TRBJ1-2; a possible D gene is TRBD1 (5 bases). The CDR3 is 13 amino acids. V was clipped by 8 bases and J by 7 bases, with 20 bases between them. CDR1 is GTSNPN and CDR2 is SVGIG in the germline V gene (reference sequence). The CDR3 here is CASREDMGVGYTF. CDR3 in DNA: TGTGCCAGCAGGGAAGATATGGGGGTTGGCTACACCTTC. Full variable domain (rest looked up from reference TRBV30 and TRBJ1-2): SQTIHQWPATLVQPVGSPLSLECTVEGTSNPNLYWYRQAAGRGLQLLFYSVGIGQISSEVPQNLSASRPQDRQFILSSKKLLLSDSGFYLCASREDMGVGYTFGSGTRLTVV.

This clonotype came up a few times. The chain recombines TRBV5-1 with TRBJ2-3; D remains unclear. Per the germline V gene, CDR1 is SGHRS and CDR2 is YFSETQ. The CDR3 totals 15 residues. Trimming shortened V by 0 bases and J by 4 bases, and 12 bases separated the two germline ends. This CDR3 is CASSLARFEADTQYF. CDR3 DNA sequence: TGCGCCAGCAGCTTGGCCCGGTTCGAGGCAGATACGCAGTATTTT.

This clonotype has ten or more counts. The chain carries TRBV12-3 or TRBV12-4 and TRBJ2-4, with 8 bases identical to TRBD1. The CDR3 is 14 residues long. Losses at the gene ends were 4 bases for V and 4 bases for J; bases not matched to a gene: 3. CDR3 sequence: CASSSGTGKNIQYF. Here the CDR3 DNA reads TGTGCCAGCAGTTCCGGGACAGGAAAAAACATTCAGTACTTC.

This clonotype turned up a few times. The V call is TRBV29-1, the J call TRBJ1-4; possible D gene TRBD1, 6 bases. Deletions cut 8 bases from V and 0 bases from J, with 10 bases between. The germline V gene encodes CDR1 SQVTM and CDR2 ANQGSEA. The CDR3 is 13 amino acids. CDR3 in DNA: TGCAGCTTACGACAGGCAACTAATGAAAAACTGTTTTTT. Amino acid sequence: CSLRQATNEKLFF.

This clonotype appeared a single time. V and J are TRBV19 and TRBJ1-1; 8 bases align to TRBD1. Germline CDR1 is LNHDA and CDR2 is SQIVND (reference sequence). This CDR3 has 14 amino acids. The V gene end was trimmed by 6 bases and the J gene end by 1 base; junction bases not matched to a gene: 4. As DNA, the CDR3 is TGTGCCAGTAGGATGGACAGGGAGAACACTGAAGCTTTCTTT. As protein: CASRMDRENTEAFF.

This clonotype was detected only a few times. J is TRBJ2-7 and V is TRBV10-2, with D possibly being TRBD1 (5 bases). CDR1 and CDR2 from the germline V gene are WSHSY and SAAADI. Trimming cost V 6 bases and J 4 bases, with 13 bases left between them. The CDR3 consists of 13 residues. CDR3 amino acids: CASSHERQYEQYF. The CDR3 DNA sequence: TGCGCCAGCAGCCACGAGAGACAGTACGAGCAGTACTTC.

At least ten counts were recorded for this clonotype. This chain links TRBV2 with TRBJ2-2; D unresolved. The CDR3 consists of 12 residues. The V gene lost 7 bases and the J gene lost 1 base, with 4 bases spanning the gap. Germline CDR1 reads SNHLY; CDR2 reads FYNNEI. The CDR3 DNA reads as TGTGCCAGCACCTTGAACACCGGGGAGCTGTTTTTT. It is translated as CASTLNTGELFF.

This clonotype occurred many times. The rearrangement links TRBV7-2 to TRBJ2-5, with D possibly being TRBD1 (6 bases). Trimming pared 2 bases from V and 5 bases from J, leaving 18 bases between. CDR3 length: 16 amino acids. From germline, CDR1 is SGHTA and CDR2 FQGNSA. The CDR3: CASSLISAPRGETQYF. In DNA, the CDR3 is TGTGCCAGCAGCTTAATCAGCGCCCCCAGGGGTGAGACCCAGTACTTC.

In this sample, this clonotype turned up a few times. The chain couples TRBV12-3 or TRBV12-4 to TRBJ2-5, with 9 nucleotides matching TRBD1. With 5 bases clipped from V and 4 bases from J, the junction kept 11 bases outside the gene matches. CDR3 length: 16 amino acids. The CDR3 is CASSPTGTGRGETQYF. CDR3 DNA: TGTGCCAGCAGTCCCACCGGGACAGGGAGGGGAGAGACCCAGTACTTC.

This clonotype was seen many times. The rearrangement uses TRBV28 and TRBJ2-1, with D perhaps matching TRBD2 (6 bases). The V and J ends lost 3 bases and 10 bases respectively, with 13 bases between them. Germline assignment: CDR1 MDHEN and CDR2 SYDVKM. CDR3 length: 13 residues. CDR3 DNA sequence: TGTGCCAGCAGTTTGGCGGGAAGGGGCGAGCAGTTCTTC. It codes for CASSLAGRGEQFF.

Ten or more counts support this clonotype. The rearrangement links TRBV28 to TRBJ2-6, with TRBD2 identical over 13 bases. Germline V gene data show CDR1 as MDHEN and CDR2 as SYDVKM. J was trimmed by 2 bases and V by 6 bases; bases with no gene match: 7. The CDR3 has 18 amino acids. The CDR3 reads CASRDTGTSGTGANVLTF. For the CDR3, the DNA is TGTGCCAGCAGGGATACAGGGACTAGCGGGACTGGGGCCAACGTCCTGACTTTC.

This clonotype appeared many times. The V and J genes are TRBV30 and TRBJ1-1; tentative D call: TRBD1 (6 bases). The CDR3 spans 13 residues. Germline CDR1 GTSNPN, CDR2 SVGIG (reference sequence). V gave up 5 bases and J gave up 7 bases, with 17 bases separating them. The DNA of the CDR3 is TGTGCCTGGTTGGGGGCGGGACCCTATGAAGCTTTCTTT. Translating gives CAWLGAGPYEAFF.

This clonotype came up a few times. The chain has TRBV6-9 and TRBJ1-1; D remains unclear. Trimming shortened V by 3 bases and J by 5 bases, and 16 bases separated the two germline ends. CDR1 is MNHGY, CDR2 SVAAGI, per germline. This CDR3 spans 15 amino acids. The CDR3 coding sequence is TGTGCCAGCAGTTACTCAAGACGGATGGAGACTGAAGCTTTCTTT. This translates into CASSYSRRMETEAFF.

This clonotype has at least ten counts. V gene TRBV7-9 combines with J gene TRBJ2-1; D assignment may be TRBD1 or TRBD2 (5 bases each). The germline gives CDR1 SEHNR, CDR2 FQNEAQ (reference sequence). Trimming pared 5 bases from V and 7 bases from J, leaving 21 bases between. The CDR3 totals 16 residues. The CDR3 protein is CASSPNGSTWGNEQFF. Written as DNA, the CDR3 is TGTGCCAGCAGCCCCAACGGGTCCACGTGGGGGAATGAGCAGTTCTTC.